This T cell receptor beta chain was retrieved from a study of cytomegalovirus exposure and HLA in healthy donors. It was with 60 Vbeta and 13 Jbeta primers that the PCR ran. Profiling relied on immunoSEQ multiplex PCR, and the TCRdb table lists in-frame clones only, not all of them. This table has some 160,000 clones, approximately 88% appearing once. The germline V gene has CDR1 MGHRA and CDR2 YSYEKL. This CDR3 has 17 amino acids. Trimming cost V 1 base and J 4 bases, with 17 bases left between them. The specimen was PBMCs. V gene TRBV4-1 combines with J gene TRBJ1-3, with D tentatively TRBD1 (6 bases). The origin of this receptor is a young woman in good health and CMV-seronegative. CDR3 region: CASSQVEGGRPGNTIYF. The CDR3 coding sequence is TGCGCCAGCAGCCAAGTAGAAGGGGGAAGGCCCGGAAACACCATATATTTT.